This T cell receptor (beta chain) was profiled in a study of PD-1 blockade in classical Hodgkin lymphoma. Study-wide results and caveats: Newly diagnosed patients were reported to start with lower TCR diversity than healthy donors.

CDR1 and CDR2 from the germline V gene are LNHDA and SQIVND (reference sequence). This CDR3 has 12 residues. Trimming cost V 7 bases and J 4 bases, with 8 bases left between them. Autologous stem cell transplantation was followed by relapse in every patient, and brentuximab vedotin exposure varied. A remark on this clone: As yet, its antigen is unknown.

The method was immunoSEQ multiplex PCR; TCRdb's version includes in-frame clones alone and lacks a portion of them. The sample includes some 10,000 clones, approximately 84% of them seen just once. The specimen was peripheral blood mononuclear cells (PBMCs), collected before the second cycle of nivolumab. This TCR was recovered from a human donor with classical Hodgkin lymphoma. The J gene is TRBJ1-5, the V gene TRBV19; D call uncertain. The CDR3 sequence: CASTGSNQPQHF. The DNA for the CDR3 is TGTGCCAGTACGGGCTCTAATCAGCCCCAGCATTTT.